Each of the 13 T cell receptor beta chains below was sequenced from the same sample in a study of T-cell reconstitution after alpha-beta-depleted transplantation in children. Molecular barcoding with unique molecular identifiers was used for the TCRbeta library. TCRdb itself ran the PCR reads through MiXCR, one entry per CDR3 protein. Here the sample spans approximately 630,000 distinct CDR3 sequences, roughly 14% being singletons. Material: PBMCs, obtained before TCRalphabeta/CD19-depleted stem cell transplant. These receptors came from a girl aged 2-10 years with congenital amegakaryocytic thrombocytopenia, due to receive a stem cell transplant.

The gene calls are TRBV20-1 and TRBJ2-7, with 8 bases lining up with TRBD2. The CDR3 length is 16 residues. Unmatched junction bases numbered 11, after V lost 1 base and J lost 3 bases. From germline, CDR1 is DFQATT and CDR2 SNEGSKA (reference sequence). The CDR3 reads CSARGLFREGNYEQYF. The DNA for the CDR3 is TGCAGTGCTAGAGGCCTCTTCCGGGAGGGAAACTACGAGCAGTACTTC.

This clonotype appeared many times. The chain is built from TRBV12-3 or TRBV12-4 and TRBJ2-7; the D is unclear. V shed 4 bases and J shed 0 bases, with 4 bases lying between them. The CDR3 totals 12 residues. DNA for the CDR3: TGTGCCAGCAGTTCCTTCTCCTACGAGCAGTACTTC. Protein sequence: CASSSFSYEQYF.

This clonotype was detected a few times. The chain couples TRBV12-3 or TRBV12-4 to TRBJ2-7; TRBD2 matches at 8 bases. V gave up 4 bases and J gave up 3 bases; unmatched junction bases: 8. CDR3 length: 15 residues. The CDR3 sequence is CASSSGLAHIYEQYF. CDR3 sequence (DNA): TGTGCCAGCAGTTCCGGACTAGCTCATATCTACGAGCAGTACTTC.

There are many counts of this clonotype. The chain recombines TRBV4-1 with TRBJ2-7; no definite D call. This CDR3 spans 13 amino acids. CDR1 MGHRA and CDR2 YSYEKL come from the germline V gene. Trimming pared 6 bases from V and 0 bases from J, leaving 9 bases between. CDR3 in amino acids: CASSAVSSYEQYF. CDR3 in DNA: TGCGCCAGCAGTGCAGTGAGCTCCTACGAGCAGTACTTC.

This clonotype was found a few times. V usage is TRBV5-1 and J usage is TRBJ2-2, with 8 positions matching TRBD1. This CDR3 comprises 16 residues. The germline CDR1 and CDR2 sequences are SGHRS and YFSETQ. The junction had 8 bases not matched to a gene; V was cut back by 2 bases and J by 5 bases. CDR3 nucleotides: TGCGCCAGCAGCTTCAGACCGACAGGGGATACCGGGGAGCTGTTTTTT. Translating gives CASSFRPTGDTGELFF.

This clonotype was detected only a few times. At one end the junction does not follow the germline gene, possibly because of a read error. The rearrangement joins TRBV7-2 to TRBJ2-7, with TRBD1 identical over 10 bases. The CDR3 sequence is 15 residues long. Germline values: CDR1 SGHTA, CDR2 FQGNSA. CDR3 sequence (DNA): TGTGCCAGCAGTTTAGTGGGACAGGGGTGGTACGAGCAGTACTTC. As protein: CASSLVGQGWYEQYF.

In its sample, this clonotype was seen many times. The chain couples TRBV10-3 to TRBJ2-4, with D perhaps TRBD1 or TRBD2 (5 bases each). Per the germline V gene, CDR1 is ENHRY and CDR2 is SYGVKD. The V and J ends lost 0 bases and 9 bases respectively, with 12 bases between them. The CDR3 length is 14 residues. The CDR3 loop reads CAISESGQGVIQYF. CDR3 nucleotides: TGTGCCATCAGTGAGTCGGGGCAGGGAGTCATTCAGTACTTC.

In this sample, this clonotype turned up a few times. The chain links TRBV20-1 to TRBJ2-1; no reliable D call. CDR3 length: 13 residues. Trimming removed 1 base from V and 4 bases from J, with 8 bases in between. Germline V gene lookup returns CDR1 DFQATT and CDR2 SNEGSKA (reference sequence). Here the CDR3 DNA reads TGCAGTGCTAGAGCCCCCCAATACAATGAGCAGTTCTTC. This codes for CSARAPQYNEQFF.

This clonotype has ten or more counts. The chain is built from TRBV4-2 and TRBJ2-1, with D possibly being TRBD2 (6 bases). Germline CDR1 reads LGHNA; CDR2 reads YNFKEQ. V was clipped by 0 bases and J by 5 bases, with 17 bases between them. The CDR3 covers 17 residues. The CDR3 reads CASSQDLSWEVHNEQFF. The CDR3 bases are TGTGCCAGCAGCCAAGATTTGTCGTGGGAGGTGCACAATGAGCAGTTCTTC.

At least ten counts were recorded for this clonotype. This CDR3 is CRPGGAFF. Written as DNA, the CDR3 is TGCAGGCCCGGGGGAGCTTTCTTT. The chain joins TRBV29-1 to TRBJ1-1; maybe TRBD1 (5 bases). The CDR3 consists of 8 residues. Germline-derived CDR1 and CDR2 are SQVTM and ANQGSEA.

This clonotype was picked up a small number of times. The CDR3 nucleotides read TGTGCCTGGAGTTATAGGGTCCCTTACGAGCAGTACTTC. Amino acid sequence: CAWSYRVPYEQYF. V gene TRBV30 combines with J gene TRBJ2-7; D gene uncertain. V was shortened by 2 bases and J by 4 bases, with 12 bases between the two germline ends. This CDR3 spans 13 amino acids. In germline, CDR1 is GTSNPN, CDR2 SVGIG (reference sequence).

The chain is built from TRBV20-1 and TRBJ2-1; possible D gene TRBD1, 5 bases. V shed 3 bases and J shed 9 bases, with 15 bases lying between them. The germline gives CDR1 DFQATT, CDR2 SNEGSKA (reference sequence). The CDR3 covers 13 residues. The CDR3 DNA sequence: TGCAGTGCTAGTAGGGTGGGAAGGGGTGAGCAGTTCTTC. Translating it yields CSASRVGRGEQFF.

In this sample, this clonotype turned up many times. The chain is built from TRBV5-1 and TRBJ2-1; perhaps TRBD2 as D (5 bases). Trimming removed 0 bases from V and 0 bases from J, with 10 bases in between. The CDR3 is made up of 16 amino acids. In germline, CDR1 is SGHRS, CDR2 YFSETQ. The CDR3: CASSLVSGTSYNEQFF. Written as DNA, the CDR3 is TGCGCCAGCAGCTTGGTGAGCGGCACCTCCTACAATGAGCAGTTCTTC.